This T cell receptor beta chain was obtained from a study of early T cells in non-severe SARS-CoV-2 infection. This clonotype came up many times. Germline loops: CDR1 PRHDT, CDR2 FYEKMQ (reference sequence). CDR3 size: 15 residues. The V segment lost 0 bases and the J segment 6 bases; nucleotides outside the gene matches: 6. TCRdb passed the 5' RACE reads through MiXCR, listing each CDR3 protein once. Of fewer than 50,000 distinct CDR3 sequences listed, 5.5% to 6.5% were seen once; the top ten hold 12%. The sequence was obtained from an adult who was a healthcare worker with PCR-confirmed SARS-CoV-2 infection or an uninfected control (not recorded which). Sequencing was carried out using whole blood. The V and J genes are TRBV13 and TRBJ2-7, with TRBD2 identical over 9 bases. The CDR3: CASSLGLLAGSEQYF. As DNA, the CDR3 is TGTGCCAGCAGCTTAGGCCTGCTAGCGGGGAGCGAGCAGTACTTC.